The present entry profiles one TCR beta chain with its context. The data were taken from a study of cytomegalovirus exposure and HLA in healthy donors. PCR primers comprised 60 Vbeta and 13 Jbeta primers. Sequencing used immunoSEQ multiplex PCR; TCRdb keeps in-frame clones, though not all of them. This table holds almost 200,000 clones, 75% to 85% found once. This CDR3 has 14 residues. From germline, CDR1 is SQVTM and CDR2 ANQGSEA. V dropped 7 bases and J dropped 2 bases, with 15 bases sitting between them. The V call is TRBV29-1, the J call TRBJ2-1; D is possibly TRBD2 (8 bases). The clonotype originates from a woman aged 50 to 60 in good health and CMV-seronegative. Sample: PBMCs. CDR3 coding DNA: TGCAGCGACAGGGGAGCGGGAGCCTACAATGAGCAGTTCTTC. It yields the protein CSDRGAGAYNEQFF.